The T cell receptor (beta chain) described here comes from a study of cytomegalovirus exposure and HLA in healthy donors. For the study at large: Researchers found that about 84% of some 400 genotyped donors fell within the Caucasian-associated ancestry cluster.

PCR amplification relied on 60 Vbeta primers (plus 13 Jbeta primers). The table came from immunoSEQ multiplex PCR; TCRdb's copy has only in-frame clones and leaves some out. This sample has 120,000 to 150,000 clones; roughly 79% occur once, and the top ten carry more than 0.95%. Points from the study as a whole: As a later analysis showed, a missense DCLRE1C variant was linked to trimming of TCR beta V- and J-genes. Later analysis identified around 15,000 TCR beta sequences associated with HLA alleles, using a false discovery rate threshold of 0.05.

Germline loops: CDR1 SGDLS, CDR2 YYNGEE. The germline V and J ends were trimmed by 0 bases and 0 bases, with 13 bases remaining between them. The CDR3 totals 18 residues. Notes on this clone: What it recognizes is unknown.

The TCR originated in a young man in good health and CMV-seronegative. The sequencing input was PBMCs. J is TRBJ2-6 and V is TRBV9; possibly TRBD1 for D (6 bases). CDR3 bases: TGTGCCAGCAGCGTAGAAGGGACATATGGCTCTGGGGCCAACGTCCTGACTTTC. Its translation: CASSVEGTYGSGANVLTF.